Presented here are 25 T cell receptor beta chains from one specimen sequenced in a study of blood T cell repertoires in COVID-19. The table came from immunoSEQ multiplex PCR; TCRdb's copy has only in-frame clones and leaves some out. Of hundreds of thousands of clones detected, 90% appear once; the ten largest clones hold approximately 0.3%. Sequenced: peripheral blood. These receptor sequences come from a woman aged 18-30 years with acute or convalescent COVID-19.

This chain links TRBV4-3 with TRBJ1-1, with 7 bases identical to TRBD1. CDR3 size: 17 residues. The V segment lost 0 bases and the J segment 1 base; nucleotides outside the gene matches: 8. Looked up from germline, CDR1 is LGHNA and CDR2 is YSLEER. The chain's CDR3 is CASSQDSIGQANTEAFF. The CDR3 nucleotides read TGCGCCAGCAGCCAAGATTCTATTGGACAGGCGAACACTGAAGCTTTCTTT.

This clone was found a few times. The chain carries TRBV3-1 (or the pseudogene TRBV3-2) and TRBJ2-3; 15 bases agree with TRBD2. The CDR3 length is 21 residues. Germline CDR1 LGHDT, CDR2 YNNKEL (reference sequence). The V segment lost 4 bases and the J segment 4 bases; nucleotides outside the gene matches: 18. CDR3 amino acids: CASSRHRGLAGGRERSDTQYF. As DNA, the CDR3 is TGTGCCAGCAGCCGACACCGGGGACTAGCGGGGGGTCGGGAGAGGTCAGATACGCAGTATTTT.

This chain uses TRBV7-9 with TRBJ2-5; D perhaps matches TRBD1 (6 bases). V was pared by 3 bases and J by 5 bases, with 16 bases between. CDR1 is SEHNR, CDR2 FQNEAQ, per germline (reference sequence). The CDR3 totals 15 residues. In DNA form, the CDR3 reads TGTGCCAGCAGCTTCACCAAGCAGGGGTCGGAGACCCAGTACTTC. This gives the protein CASSFTKQGSETQYF. The full variable domain, in which reference TRBV7-9 and TRBJ2-5 provide the parts outside the CDR3, is DTGVSQNPRHKITKRGQNVTFRCDPISEHNRLYWYRQTLGQGPEFLTYFQNEAQLEKSRLLSDRFSAERPKGSFSTLEIQRTEQGDSAMYLCASSFTKQGSETQYFGPGTRLLVL.

On this clone itself: Within the sample, other DNA sequences also encode this same CDR3. The rearrangement uses TRBV9 and TRBJ2-3; 12 nucleotides match TRBD2. The CDR3 loop spans 16 amino acids. Germline-derived CDR1 and CDR2 are SGDLS and YYNGEE. Losses at the gene ends were 0 bases for V and 1 base for J; bases not matched to a gene: 0. CDR3 in DNA: TGTGCCAGCAGCGTAGGACTAGCGGGGGGCACAGATACGCAGTATTTT. Amino acid sequence: CASSVGLAGGTDTQYF.

In DNA, the CDR3 is TGTGCCAGCAGCGTAGGTCCAGCCGGGACAGGGCTTAACTATGGCTACACCTTC. Its translation is CASSVGPAGTGLNYGYTF. The chain employs TRBV9 and TRBJ1-2; 9 bases map to TRBD1. The V gene's germline CDR1 is SGDLS and CDR2 YYNGEE. This CDR3 has 18 amino acids. The J segment lost 1 base and the V segment lost 0 bases, leaving 10 bases of the junction unmatched.

This chain joins TRBV19 and TRBJ2-7, with 8 bases that match TRBD1. V shed 6 bases, J shed 0 bases, and the junction held 7 bases outside the gene matches. CDR1 is LNHDA, CDR2 SQIVND, per germline (reference sequence). This CDR3 is built from 15 residues. For the CDR3, the DNA is TGTGCCAGTAGCGGGACAGGAGGATTCTCCTACGAGCAGTACTTC. This encodes CASSGTGGFSYEQYF.

This chain uses TRBV3-1 (or the pseudogene TRBV3-2) with TRBJ2-5; D unresolved. Per the germline V gene, CDR1 is LGHDT and CDR2 is YNNKEL (reference sequence). The CDR3 has 14 residues. The V end lost 0 bases, the J end lost 4 bases, and 9 bases lay between the germline ends. The CDR3 sequence is CASSQDWARETQYF. CDR3 nucleotides: TGTGCCAGCAGCCAAGATTGGGCCAGAGAGACCCAGTACTTC.

The genes are TRBV6-5 and TRBJ2-5; D is possibly TRBD1 (7 bases). Looked up from germline, CDR1 is MNHEY and CDR2 is SVGAGI. The CDR3 has 15 amino acids. The germline V and J ends were trimmed by 5 bases and 2 bases, with 15 bases remaining between them. The CDR3: CASSPGGQPQETQYF. CDR3 bases: TGTGCCAGCAGTCCCGGGGGACAGCCGCAAGAGACCCAGTACTTC.

This clone was seen only once. The genes are TRBV6-6 and TRBJ1-6; D gene ambiguous. This CDR3 is built from 15 residues. Trimming shortened V by 7 bases and J by 3 bases, and 13 bases separated the two germline ends. CDR1 is MNHNY and CDR2 is SVGAGI in the germline V gene (reference sequence). The DNA of the CDR3 is TGTGCCAGCAAGCTTAGCGGACTCTATAATTCACCCCTCCACTTT. Translation: CASKLSGLYNSPLHF.

J is TRBJ2-6 and V is TRBV27; TRBD1 aligns across 7 bases. Germline CDR1 and CDR2: MNHEY and SMNVEV (reference sequence). The CDR3 extends over 19 amino acids. The J segment lost 4 bases and the V segment lost 4 bases, leaving 16 bases of the junction unmatched. CDR3 DNA sequence: TGTGCCAGCAGTTCCCCCCAGACAGGGTTTGTAGCCGGGGCCAACGTCCTGACTTTC. Encoded protein: CASSSPQTGFVAGANVLTF.

This rearrangement joins TRBV5-1 to TRBJ2-1; D remains ambiguous. The CDR3 consists of 13 residues. CDR1 is SGHRS, CDR2 YFSETQ, per germline. The V end was cut by 2 bases, the J end by 2 bases, with 5 bases between. CDR3 in DNA: TGCGCCAGCAGCTTATCAGCCTACAATGAGCAGTTCTTC. This gives the protein CASSLSAYNEQFF.

The rearrangement links TRBV6-1 to TRBJ1-5, with D perhaps TRBD1 (6 bases). From germline, CDR1 is MNHNS and CDR2 SASEGT. CDR3 size: 16 residues. V lost 3 bases to trimming and J lost 0 bases, with 12 bases between them. The CDR3 nucleotides read TGTGCCAGCAGTGAGGCCGACAGGTTTAGCAATCAGCCCCAGCATTTT. This translates into CASSEADRFSNQPQHF.

The genes are TRBV18 and TRBJ1-4, with TRBD1 matching over 7 bases. J gave up 8 bases and V 2 bases, and 5 bases lay outside the gene matches. This CDR3 comprises 14 residues. The germline V gene has CDR1 KGHSH and CDR2 LQKENI. CDR3 residues: CASSPGTALEKLFF. DNA of the CDR3: TGTGCCAGCTCACCAGGGACAGCCTTGGAAAAACTGTTTTTT. Full variable domain (remainder filled in from reference TRBV18 and TRBJ1-4): NAGVMQNPRHLVRRRGQEARLRCSPMKGHSHVYWYRQLPEEGLKFMVYLQKENIIDESGMPKERFSAEFPKEGPSILRIQQVVRGDSAAYFCASSPGTALEKLFFGSGTQLSVL.

This chain connects TRBV5-1 to TRBJ1-1, with D tentatively TRBD1 (6 bases). Per germline, CDR1 SGHRS and CDR2 YFSETQ. This CDR3 spans 14 amino acids. Trimming shortened V by 2 bases and J by 1 base, and 9 bases separated the two germline ends. This CDR3 is CASSLSDRNTEAFF. The CDR3 bases are TGCGCCAGCAGCTTATCGGACAGGAACACTGAAGCTTTCTTT.

This sequence joins TRBV19 and TRBJ2-3; 7 bases align to TRBD2. The V gene's germline CDR1 is LNHDA and CDR2 SQIVND (reference sequence). V was clipped by 6 bases and J by 0 bases; unmatched bases: 3. This CDR3 has 14 amino acids. In nucleotides, the CDR3 is TGTGCCAGTAGGGTTAGCGGGAGCACAGATACGCAGTATTTT. Residues: CASRVSGSTDTQYF. The full variable domain, completed using reference TRBV19 and TRBJ2-3, is DGGITQSPKYLFRKEGQNVTLSCEQNLNHDAMYWYRQDPGQGLRLIYYSQIVNDFQKGDIAEGYSVSREKKESFPLTVTSAQKNPTAFYLCASRVSGSTDTQYFGPGTRLTVL.

This chain uses TRBV28 with TRBJ1-2; 11 nucleotides match TRBD1. The CDR3 spans 15 residues. The J segment lost 4 bases and the V segment lost 5 bases, leaving 6 bases of the junction unmatched. The V gene's germline CDR1 is MDHEN and CDR2 SYDVKM. In nucleotides, the CDR3 is TGTGCCAGCAGTCCCAGGACAGGGGGCGGCTATGGCTACACCTTC. Translating gives CASSPRTGGGYGYTF.

J is TRBJ1-2 and V is TRBV4-2, with TRBD1 matching over 9 bases. The CDR3 has 18 residues. V gave up 3 bases and J gave up 1 base; unmatched junction bases: 12. Per the germline V gene, CDR1 is LGHNA and CDR2 is YNFKEQ. The CDR3 protein is CASSQYGGQGGGNYGYTF. The CDR3, as DNA: TGTGCCAGCAGCCAGTACGGGGGACAGGGCGGGGGTAACTATGGCTACACCTTC.

The chain is built from TRBV19 and TRBJ1-5; TRBD1 is a possible D gene (5 bases). The CDR3 has 14 amino acids. V lost 9 bases and J 0 bases, leaving 12 bases between the germline ends. Germline V gene lookup returns CDR1 LNHDA and CDR2 SQIVND (reference sequence). CDR3 bases: TGTGCCAGCCACAGGTGGGATAGCAATCAGCCCCAGCATTTT. Translated, it gives CASHRWDSNQPQHF.

V gene TRBV6-4 combines with J gene TRBJ1-1; D is possibly TRBD1 (5 bases). The CDR3 length is 13 residues. Germline V gives CDR1 MRHNA, CDR2 SNTAGT. Between the trimmed V and J ends, which lost 0 bases and 7 bases, there was a span of 9 bases. The DNA for the CDR3 is TGTGCCAGCAGTGACTCCACGGGGGGTGAAGCTTTCTTT. Protein: CASSDSTGGEAFF.

The gene calls are TRBV7-8 and TRBJ2-1, with TRBD2 matching 11 bases. The V segment lost 8 bases and the J segment 10 bases; nucleotides outside the gene matches: 4. The CDR3 runs to 12 residues. In germline, CDR1 is SGHVS, CDR2 FQNEAQ. In DNA form, the CDR3 reads TGTGCCAGCGAGAGACTAGCGGGGGAGCAGTTCTTC. Amino acids: CASERLAGEQFF.

This clone was seen a handful of times. The chain carries TRBV2 and TRBJ1-4; D remains ambiguous. V gave up 6 bases and J gave up 6 bases, with 8 bases separating them. CDR3 length: 12 amino acids. Per germline, CDR1 SNHLY and CDR2 FYNNEI. CDR3 region: CASSGEYEKLFF. The CDR3, as DNA: TGTGCCAGCAGCGGGGAGTATGAAAAACTGTTTTTT.

In nucleotides, the CDR3 is TGTGCCACCAGTGGGAGCAGGGGAGAGCAGTACTTC. As protein: CATSGSRGEQYF. The gene calls are TRBV24-1 and TRBJ2-7; D possibly corresponds to TRBD1 (6 bases). Trimming cost V 5 bases and J 7 bases, with 11 bases left between them. The CDR3 has 12 amino acids. Germline CDR1 reads KGHDR; CDR2 reads SFDVKD.

This clone occurred once. V gene TRBV15 combines with J gene TRBJ1-2; D possibly corresponds to TRBD1 (5 bases). The length of the CDR3 is 16 residues. Germline V gene lookup returns CDR1 LNHNV and CDR2 YYDKDF (reference sequence). Trimming shortened V by 0 bases and J by 2 bases, and 13 bases separated the two germline ends. This CDR3 reads CATSRDLGTANYGYTF. The CDR3 nucleotides are TGTGCCACCAGCAGAGATCTCGGGACTGCGAACTATGGCTACACCTTC.

The chain is built from TRBV14 and TRBJ1-5; D gene uncertain. V gave up 3 bases and J gave up 6 bases, with 9 bases separating them. This CDR3 contains 13 residues. CDR1 and CDR2 (germline): SGHDN, FVKESK. The CDR3 DNA follows: TGTGCCAGCAGCCAGGCGGTGGGTCAGCCCCAGCATTTT. Translation gives CASSQAVGQPQHF.

The chain carries TRBV7-8 and TRBJ1-1; D remains unclear. The ends were cut back, 5 bases at V and 6 bases at J, with 10 bases in the middle. The CDR3 has 12 residues. CDR1 and CDR2 from the germline V gene are SGHVS and FQNEAQ. The CDR3 bases are TGTGCCAGCAGCCCGGGAGGACCTGAAGCTTTCTTT. It translates to CASSPGGPEAFF.